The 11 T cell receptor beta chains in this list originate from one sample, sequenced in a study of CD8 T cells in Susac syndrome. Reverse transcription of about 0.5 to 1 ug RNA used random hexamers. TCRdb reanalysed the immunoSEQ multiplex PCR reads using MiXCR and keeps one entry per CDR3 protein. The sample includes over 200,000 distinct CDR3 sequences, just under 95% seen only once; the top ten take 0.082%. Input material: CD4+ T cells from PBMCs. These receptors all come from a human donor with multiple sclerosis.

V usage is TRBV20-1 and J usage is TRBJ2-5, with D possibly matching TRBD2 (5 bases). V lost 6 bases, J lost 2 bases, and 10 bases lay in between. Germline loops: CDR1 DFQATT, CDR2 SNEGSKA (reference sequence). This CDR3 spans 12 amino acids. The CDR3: CSAAAAQETQYF. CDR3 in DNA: TGCAGTGCAGCGGCGGCACAAGAGACCCAGTACTTC.

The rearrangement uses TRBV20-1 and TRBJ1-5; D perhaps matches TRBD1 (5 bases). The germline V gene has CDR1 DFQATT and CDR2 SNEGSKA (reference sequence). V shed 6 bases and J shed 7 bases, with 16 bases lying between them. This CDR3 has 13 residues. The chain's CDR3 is CSAPSPGRQPQHF. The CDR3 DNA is TGCAGTGCGCCCTCCCCGGGGCGACAGCCCCAGCATTTT.

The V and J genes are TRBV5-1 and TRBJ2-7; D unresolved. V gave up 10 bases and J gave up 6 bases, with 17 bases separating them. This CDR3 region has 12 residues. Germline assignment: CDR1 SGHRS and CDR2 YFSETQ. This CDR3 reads CAVRRSHSEQYF. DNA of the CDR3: TGCGCCGTGCGAAGGTCTCATTCCGAGCAGTACTTC.

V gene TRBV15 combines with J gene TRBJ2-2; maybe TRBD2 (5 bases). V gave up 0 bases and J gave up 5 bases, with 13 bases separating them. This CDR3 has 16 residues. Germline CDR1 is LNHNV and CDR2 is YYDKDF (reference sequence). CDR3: CATSRDGIRGTGELFF. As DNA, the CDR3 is TGTGCCACCAGCAGAGATGGGATCCGGGGAACCGGGGAGCTGTTTTTT.

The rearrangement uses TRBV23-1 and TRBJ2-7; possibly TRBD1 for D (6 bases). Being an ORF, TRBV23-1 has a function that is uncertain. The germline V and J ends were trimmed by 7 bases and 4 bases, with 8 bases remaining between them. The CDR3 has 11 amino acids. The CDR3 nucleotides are TGCGCCAGCAAAGGGACATACGAGCAGTACGTC. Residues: CASKGTYEQYV.

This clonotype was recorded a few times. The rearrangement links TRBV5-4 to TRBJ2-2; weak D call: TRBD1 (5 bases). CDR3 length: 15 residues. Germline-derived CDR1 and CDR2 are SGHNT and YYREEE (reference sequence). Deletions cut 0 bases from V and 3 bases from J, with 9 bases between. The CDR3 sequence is CASSLGQGDTGELFF. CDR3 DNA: TGTGCCAGCAGCTTGGGTCAGGGCGACACCGGGGAGCTGTTTTTT.

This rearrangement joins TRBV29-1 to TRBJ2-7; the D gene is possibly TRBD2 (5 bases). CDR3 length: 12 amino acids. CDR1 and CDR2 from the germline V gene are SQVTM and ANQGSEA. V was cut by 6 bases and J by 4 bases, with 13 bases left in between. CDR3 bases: TGCAGCGTGGCTTGGACGGGATACGAGCAGTACTTC. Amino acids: CSVAWTGYEQYF.

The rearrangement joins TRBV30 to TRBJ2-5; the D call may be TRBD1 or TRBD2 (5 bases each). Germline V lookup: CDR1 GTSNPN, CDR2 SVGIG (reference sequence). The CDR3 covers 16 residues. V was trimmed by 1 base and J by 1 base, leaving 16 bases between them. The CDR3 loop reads CAWSGPTEGFQETQYF. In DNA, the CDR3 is TGTGCCTGGAGTGGGCCGACTGAGGGGTTCCAAGAGACCCAGTACTTC.

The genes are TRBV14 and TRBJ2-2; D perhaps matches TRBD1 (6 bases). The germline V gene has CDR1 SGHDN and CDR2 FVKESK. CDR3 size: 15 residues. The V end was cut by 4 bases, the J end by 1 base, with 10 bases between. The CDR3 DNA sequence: TGTGCCAGCAGCCTCCTACAGGGGAACACCGGGGAGCTGTTTTTT. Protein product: CASSLLQGNTGELFF.

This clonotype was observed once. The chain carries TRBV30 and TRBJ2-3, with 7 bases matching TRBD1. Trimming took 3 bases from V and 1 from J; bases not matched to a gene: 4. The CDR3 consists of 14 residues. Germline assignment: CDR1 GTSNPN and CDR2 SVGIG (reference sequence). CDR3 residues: CAWRRQGGTDTQYF. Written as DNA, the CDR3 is TGTGCCTGGAGACGACAGGGAGGCACAGATACGCAGTATTTT.

In DNA, the CDR3 is TGTGCCAGTCGGTCTCTCGGAGTAGCGGAGCAGTACTTC. It specifies CASRSLGVAEQYF. The V gene is TRBV19, the J gene TRBJ2-7, with D perhaps TRBD2 (5 bases). Germline loops: CDR1 LNHDA, CDR2 SQIVND (reference sequence). With 8 bases removed from V and 7 bases from J, the gap between germline ends came to 18 bases. This CDR3 comprises 13 residues.